Given below is one T cell receptor beta chain in context. This entry belongs to a study of OX40 agonist ivuxolimab in advanced cancers. About the study: As their treatment, patients were administered ivuxolimab, an agonistic anti-OX40 (CD134) antibody. Hepatocellular carcinoma, melanoma, renal cell or head and neck cancer affected the dose-escalation patients. Two cutaneous melanoma patients and one hepatocellular carcinoma patient, three in all, had partial responses.

Assay used: immunoSEQ multiplex PCR; TCRdb lists only in-frame clones, some missing. The sample holds nearly 95,000 clones, approximately 94% seen once. The CDR3 is made up of 16 amino acids. Germline V gives CDR1 SGHRS, CDR2 YFSETQ. V dropped 0 bases and J dropped 6; count of bases not matched to a gene: 10. The starting material was CD4+ or CD8+ T cells sorted from blood, obtained in a trial of the OX40 agonist ivuxolimab. The chain has TRBV5-1 and TRBJ2-7, with 9 bases lining up with TRBD1. This clonotype was sampled from an adult with an advanced solid tumor such as melanoma, head and neck, liver or kidney cancer. CDR3 bases: TGCGCCAGCAGCTTGGAAGGCCGGACAGGGGTCCCCGAGCAGTACTTC. It is translated as CASSLEGRTGVPEQYF.